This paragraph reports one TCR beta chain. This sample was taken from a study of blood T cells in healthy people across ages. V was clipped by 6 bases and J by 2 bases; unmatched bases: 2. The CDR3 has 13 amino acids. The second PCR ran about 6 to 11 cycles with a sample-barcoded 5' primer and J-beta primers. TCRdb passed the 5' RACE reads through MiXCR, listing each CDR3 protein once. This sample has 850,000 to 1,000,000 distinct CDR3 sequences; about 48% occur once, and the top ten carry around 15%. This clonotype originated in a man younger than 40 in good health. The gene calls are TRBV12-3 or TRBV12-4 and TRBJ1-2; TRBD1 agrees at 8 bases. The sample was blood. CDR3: CASRTGENYGYTF. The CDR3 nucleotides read TGTGCCAGCAGGACAGGGGAGAACTATGGCTACACCTTC.